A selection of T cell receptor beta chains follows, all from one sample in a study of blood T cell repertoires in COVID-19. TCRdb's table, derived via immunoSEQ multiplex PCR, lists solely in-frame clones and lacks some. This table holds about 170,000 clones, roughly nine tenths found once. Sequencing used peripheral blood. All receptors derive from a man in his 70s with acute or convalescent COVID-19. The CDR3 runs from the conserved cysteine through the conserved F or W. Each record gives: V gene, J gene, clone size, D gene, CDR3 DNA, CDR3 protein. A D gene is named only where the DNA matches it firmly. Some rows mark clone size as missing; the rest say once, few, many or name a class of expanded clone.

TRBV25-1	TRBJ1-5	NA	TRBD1	TGTGCCAGCAGCCCCTCAACAGGGGCCCCCGGTCAGCCCCAGCATTTT	CASSPSTGAPGQPQHF
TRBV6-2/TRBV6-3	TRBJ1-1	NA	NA	TGTGCCAGCAGTTCCGGGGGAGACCCAATGAACACTGAAGCTTTCTTT	CASSSGGDPMNTEAFF
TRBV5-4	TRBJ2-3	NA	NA	TGTGCCAGCAGCTTGGAGGGCGGGCTACGCACAGATACGCAGTATTTT	CASSLEGGLRTDTQYF
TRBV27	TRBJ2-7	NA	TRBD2	TGTGCCAGCAGTTTAGGGTCTAGCGGGAGGGCGCCCTCCTACGAGCAGTACTTC	CASSLGSSGRAPSYEQYF
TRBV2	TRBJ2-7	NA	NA	TGTGCCAGCACTATGGGGGGGCCCTACGAGCAGTACTTC	CASTMGGPYEQYF
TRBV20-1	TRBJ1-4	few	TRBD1	TGCAGTGCTAGTGACAGGGGGCGATACGAAAAACTGTTTTTT	CSASDRGRYEKLFF
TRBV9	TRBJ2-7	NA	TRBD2	TGTGCCAGCAGTGCCGGACTAGCCTACGAGCAGTACTTC	CASSAGLAYEQYF
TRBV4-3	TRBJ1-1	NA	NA	TGCGCCAGCAGCCAAGTGGATCGGGGGTTCGGAGCTTTCTTT	CASSQVDRGFGAFF
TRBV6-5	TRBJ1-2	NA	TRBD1	TGTGCCAGCAGCCCGGGACAGTCTAACTATGGCTACACCTTC	CASSPGQSNYGYTF
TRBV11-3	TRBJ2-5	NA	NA	TGTGCCAGCAGCTTCGGAGGAGAGACCCAGTACTTC	CASSFGGETQYF
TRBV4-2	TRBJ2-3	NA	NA	TGTGCCAGCAGCCAAGGACAGTCGACGCAGTATTTT	CASSQGQSTQYF
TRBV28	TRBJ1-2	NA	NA	TGTGCCAGCAGTCCCCTTGGAGCTAACTATGGCTACACCTTC	CASSPLGANYGYTF
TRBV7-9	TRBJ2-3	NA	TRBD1	TGTGCCAGCAGCTTACCAAAGACAGGGGGCATGAGAGATACGCAGTATTTT	CASSLPKTGGMRDTQYF
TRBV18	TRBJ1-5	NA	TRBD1	TGTGCCAGCTCACCTCGGACCGGGACAGGAAATCAGCCCCAGCATTTT	CASSPRTGTGNQPQHF
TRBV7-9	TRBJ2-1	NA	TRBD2	TGTGCCAGCAGCTTAATGCGGGAGGGCCCCTACAATGAGCAGTTCTTC	CASSLMREGPYNEQFF
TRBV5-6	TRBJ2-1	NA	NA	TGTGCCAGCAGCTTGGCAGCCGGACTACGAGTGCATGAGCAGTTCTTC	CASSLAAGLRVHEQFF
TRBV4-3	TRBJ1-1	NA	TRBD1	TGCGCCAGCAGCCTTAACTTAGGACAGGAATTGAACACTGAAGCTTTCTTT	CASSLNLGQELNTEAFF
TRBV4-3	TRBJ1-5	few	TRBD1	TGCGCCAGCAGCCCTGGGACAGGGGGGCAGCCCCAGCATTTT	CASSPGTGGQPQHF
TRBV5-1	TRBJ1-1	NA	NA	TGCGCCAGCAGCCCGTCCCGGGTTTCGAACACTGAAGCTTTCTTT	CASSPSRVSNTEAFF
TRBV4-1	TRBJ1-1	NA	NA	TGCGCCAGCAGCCAAGCAGGGTACGATGAAGCTTTCTTT	CASSQAGYDEAFF
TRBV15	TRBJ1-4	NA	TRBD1	TGTGCCACCAGCCCCGCCCGACAGGGTGGGGAAAAACTGTTTTTT	CATSPARQGGEKLFF
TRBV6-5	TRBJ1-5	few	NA	TGTGCCAGCAGTTACCACTATAGCAATCAGCCCCAGCATTTT	CASSYHYSNQPQHF
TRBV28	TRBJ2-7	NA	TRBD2	TGTGCCAGCAGTTTACGGGGGGACGAGCAGTACTTC	CASSLRGDEQYF
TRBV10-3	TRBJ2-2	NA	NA	TGTGCCTCCTGCGGGGCTATGGACACCGGGGAGCTGTTTTTT	CASCGAMDTGELFF
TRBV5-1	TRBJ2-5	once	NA	TGCGCCAGCAGCCCGGAGACAGAGACCCAGTACTTC	CASSPETETQYF
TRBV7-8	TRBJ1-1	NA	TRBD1	TGTGCCAGCAGCCCGACCCAACAGGGCAGGGGGACTGAAGCTTTCTTT	CASSPTQQGRGTEAFF
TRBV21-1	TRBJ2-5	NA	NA	TGTGCCAGCAGCAAAGTGGCGGCCCAAGAGACCCAGTACTTC	CASSKVAAQETQYF
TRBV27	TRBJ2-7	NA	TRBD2	TGTGCCAGCAGTTTACGTCTAGCGGGAGGCTACGAGCAGTACTTC	CASSLRLAGGYEQYF
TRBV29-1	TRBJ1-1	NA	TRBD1	TGCAGCGTAGGACAGGGCCGAGATGAAGCTTTCTTT	CSVGQGRDEAFF
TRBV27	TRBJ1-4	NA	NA	TGTGCCAGCAGTCCCACCGAGAATGAAAAACTGTTTTTT	CASSPTENEKLFF
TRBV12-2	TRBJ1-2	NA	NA	TGTGCAAGTCGCCCAGAGACAGGGGGCGAGTGCTATGGCTACACCTTC	CASRPETGGECYGYTF
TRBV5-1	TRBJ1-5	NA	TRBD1	TGCGCCAGCAGCTCAAGGACAGGTTCCAATCAGCCCCAGCATTTT	CASSSRTGSNQPQHF
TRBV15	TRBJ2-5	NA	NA	TGTGCCACCAGCAGAGATCTCCCAGGGGGGAAAGAGACCCAGTACTTC	CATSRDLPGGKETQYF
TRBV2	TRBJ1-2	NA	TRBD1	TGTGCCAGCAGTGAACTGGGACAGGACTATGGCTACACCTTC	CASSELGQDYGYTF
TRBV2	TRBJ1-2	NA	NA	TGTGCCAGCAGTGGAGGAGGGGACTATGGCTACACCTTC	CASSGGGDYGYTF
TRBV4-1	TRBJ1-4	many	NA	TGCGCCAGCAGCCACCCGCCCCTAGCAAATGAAAAACTGTTTTTT	CASSHPPLANEKLFF
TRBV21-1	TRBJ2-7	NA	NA	TGTGCCAGCAGCGCTTTTAGCGGGAGGGCCGGTGAGCAGTACTTC	CASSAFSGRAGEQYF
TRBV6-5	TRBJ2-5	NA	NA	TGTGCCAGCAGTCGGCTCCTAGCCGGAGAAGAGACCCAGTACTTC	CASSRLLAGEETQYF
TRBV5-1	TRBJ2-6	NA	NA	TGCGCCAGCCGGGCGGGGTTAGAATCTGGGGCCAACGTCCTGACTTTC	CASRAGLESGANVLTF
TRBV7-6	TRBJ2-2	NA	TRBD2	TGTGCCAGCAGCCCTCGACTAGCGTGGACCGGGGAGCTGTTTTTT	CASSPRLAWTGELFF
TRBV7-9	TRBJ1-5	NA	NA	TGTGCCAGCAGCTCACAGCTAAATCAGCCCCAGCATTTT	CASSSQLNQPQHF
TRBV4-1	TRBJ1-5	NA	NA	TGCGCCAGCAGCACCGACGACGGGGGGAATCAGCCCCAGCATTTT	CASSTDDGGNQPQHF
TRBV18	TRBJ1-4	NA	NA	TGTGCCAGCTCACCACCGTCACAGGGAGGGGAAAAACTGTTTTTT	CASSPPSQGGEKLFF
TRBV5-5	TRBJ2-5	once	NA	TGTGCCAGCAGCTTGGCTTCTGAGCCCGGGGAGACCCAGTACTTC	CASSLASEPGETQYF
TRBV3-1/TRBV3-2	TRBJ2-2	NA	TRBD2	TGTGCCAGCAGCCAAGAAAGGACTAGCGGAAAAAACACCGGGGAGCTGTTTTTT	CASSQERTSGKNTGELFF
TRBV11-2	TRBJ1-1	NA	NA	TGTGCCAGCAGCTTAGACAGGGATGGCACTGAAGCTTTCTTT	CASSLDRDGTEAFF
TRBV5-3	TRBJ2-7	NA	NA	TGTGCCAGAAGCTTTAGAAACGAGCAGTACTTC	CARSFRNEQYF
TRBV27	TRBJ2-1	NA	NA	TGTGCCAGCAGTACCGAGGTCCTCAATGAGCAGTTCTTC	CASSTEVLNEQFF
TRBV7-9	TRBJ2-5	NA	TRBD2	TGTGCCAGCAAAGCGGGAGGGTCCCAAGAGACCCAGTACTTC	CASKAGGSQETQYF
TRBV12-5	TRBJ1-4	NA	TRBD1	TGTGCTAGTGGTTTGGACCAGGGGGGTTCAACTAATGAAAAACTGTTTTTT	CASGLDQGGSTNEKLFF